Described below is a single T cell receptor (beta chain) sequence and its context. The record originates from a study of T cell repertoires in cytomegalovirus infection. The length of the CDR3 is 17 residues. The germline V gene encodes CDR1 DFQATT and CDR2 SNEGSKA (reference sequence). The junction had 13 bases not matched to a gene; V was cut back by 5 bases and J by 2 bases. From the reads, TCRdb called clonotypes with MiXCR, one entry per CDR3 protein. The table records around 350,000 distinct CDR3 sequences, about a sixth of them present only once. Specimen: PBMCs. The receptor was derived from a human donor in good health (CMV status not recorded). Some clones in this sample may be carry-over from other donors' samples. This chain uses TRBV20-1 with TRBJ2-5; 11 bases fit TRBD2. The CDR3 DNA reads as TGCAGTGCTCCCCCTAGCGGGGGGCATCGGAAACAAGAGACCCAGTACTTC. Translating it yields CSAPPSGGHRKQETQYF.